This TCR beta chain was recorded in a study of blood T cell repertoires in COVID-19. Across the whole study: COVID-19 samples, acute and convalescent, were from the United States, Italy and Spain. Sample material is recorded as cDNA or gDNA derived from T cells, B-cell-depleted T cells, or PBMCs.

The germline gives CDR1 ENHRY, CDR2 SYGVKD. J lost 7 bases, V lost 9 bases, and 14 bases had no gene match. The CDR3 is 15 residues long. In the authors' methods: Reference gene primer amplification gave estimated nucleated cell counts. Using immunoSEQ multiplex PCR, the repertoire was profiled, and TCRdb retains in-frame clones only, with some absent. The D gene and trimming were derived from the DNA, and the V and J assignments and clone size from that table. The sample consists of tens of thousands of clones, roughly 91% of them appearing once. The V call is TRBV10-3, the J call TRBJ2-5; the match to TRBD2 covers 10 bases. This TCR derives from a woman older than 75 with active or convalescent COVID-19. The specimen was peripheral blood. CDR3 protein: CAIRPGGASGGTQYF. The CDR3 coding sequence is TGTGCCATTAGACCTGGGGGTGCTAGCGGGGGGACCCAGTACTTC.